This TCR beta chain was recorded in a study of chemoradiotherapy in HPV16-positive cancers. V dropped 2 bases and J dropped 4 bases, with 12 bases sitting between them. The V gene's germline CDR1 is SGHNT and CDR2 YYREEE (reference sequence). The CDR3 extends over 14 amino acids. With respect to this clone: Its target is not known.

Some clones are missing from TCRdb's copy, which holds only in-frame ones; the method was immunoSEQ multiplex PCR. The sample lists 25,000 to 40,000 clones; roughly nine tenths were seen once. Broader study findings: Non-HPV-specific T cells did not expand in tumors during treatment, whereas candidate HPV-specific clones and E7-related motifs did.

The chain is built from TRBV5-4 and TRBJ1-1; no firm D call. The specimen was blood, collected from a patient who underwent chemoradiotherapy. This TCR was sampled from a human donor with HPV-associated anogenital cancer. The CDR3 bases are TGTGCCAGCAGCTTATCGGGGTGGGGCACTGAAGCTTTCTTT. Residues: CASSLSGWGTEAFF.